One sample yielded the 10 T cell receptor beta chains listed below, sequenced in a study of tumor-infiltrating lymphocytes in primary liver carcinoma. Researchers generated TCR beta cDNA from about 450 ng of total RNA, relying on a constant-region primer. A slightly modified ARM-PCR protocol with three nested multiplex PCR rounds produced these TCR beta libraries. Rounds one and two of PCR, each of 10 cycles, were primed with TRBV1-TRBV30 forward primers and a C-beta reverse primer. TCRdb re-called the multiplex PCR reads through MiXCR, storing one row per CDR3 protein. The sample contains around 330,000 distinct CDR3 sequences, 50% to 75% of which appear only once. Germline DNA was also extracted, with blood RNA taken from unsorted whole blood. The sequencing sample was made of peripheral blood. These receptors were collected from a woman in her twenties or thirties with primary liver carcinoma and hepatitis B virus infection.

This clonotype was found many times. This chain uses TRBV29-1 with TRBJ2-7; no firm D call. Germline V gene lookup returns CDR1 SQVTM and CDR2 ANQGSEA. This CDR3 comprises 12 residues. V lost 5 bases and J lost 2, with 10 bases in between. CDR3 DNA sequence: TGCAGCGTTAAATACTCACCCTACGAGCAGTACTTC. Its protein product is CSVKYSPYEQYF.

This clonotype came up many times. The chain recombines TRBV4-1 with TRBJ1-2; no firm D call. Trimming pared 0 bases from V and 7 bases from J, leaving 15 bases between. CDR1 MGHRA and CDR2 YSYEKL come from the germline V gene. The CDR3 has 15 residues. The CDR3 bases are TGCGCCAGCAGCCAAGAACTCACAAATCCCCGTGGCTACACCTTC. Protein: CASSQELTNPRGYTF.

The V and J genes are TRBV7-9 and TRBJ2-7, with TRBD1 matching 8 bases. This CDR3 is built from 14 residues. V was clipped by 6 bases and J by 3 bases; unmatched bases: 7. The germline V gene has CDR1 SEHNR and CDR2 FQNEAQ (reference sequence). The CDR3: CASSPRGPGYEQYF. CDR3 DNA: TGTGCCAGCAGTCCCAGGGGGCCCGGCTACGAGCAGTACTTC.

The chain's CDR3 is CASNRTGRGGEQYF. The DNA for the CDR3 is TGTGCCAGCAATCGAACGGGCCGCGGAGGGGAGCAGTACTTC. The V and J genes are TRBV12-3 or TRBV12-4 and TRBJ2-7; tentative D call: TRBD2 (6 bases). The V gene lost 7 bases and the J gene lost 7 bases, with 20 bases spanning the gap. CDR3 length: 14 amino acids.

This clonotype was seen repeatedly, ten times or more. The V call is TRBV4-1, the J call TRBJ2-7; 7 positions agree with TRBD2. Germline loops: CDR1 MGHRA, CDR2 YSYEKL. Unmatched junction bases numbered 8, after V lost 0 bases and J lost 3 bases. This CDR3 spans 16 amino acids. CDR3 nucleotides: TGCGCCAGCAGCCAAGAAGTCGGGGGAGGGTTCTACGAGCAGTACTTC. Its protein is CASSQEVGGGFYEQYF.

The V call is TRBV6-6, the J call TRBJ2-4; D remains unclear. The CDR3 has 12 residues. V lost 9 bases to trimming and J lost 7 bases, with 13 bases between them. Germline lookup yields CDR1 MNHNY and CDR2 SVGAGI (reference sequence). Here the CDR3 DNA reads TGTGCCAGTACAAGACAAGGGAACATTCAGTACTTC. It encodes CASTRQGNIQYF.

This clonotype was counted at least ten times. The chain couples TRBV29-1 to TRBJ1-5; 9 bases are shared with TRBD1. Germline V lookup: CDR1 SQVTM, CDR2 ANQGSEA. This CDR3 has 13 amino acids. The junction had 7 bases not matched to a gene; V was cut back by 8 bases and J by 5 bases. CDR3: CSFVDRGYQPQHF. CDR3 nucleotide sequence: TGCAGCTTTGTCGACAGGGGGTATCAGCCCCAGCATTTT.

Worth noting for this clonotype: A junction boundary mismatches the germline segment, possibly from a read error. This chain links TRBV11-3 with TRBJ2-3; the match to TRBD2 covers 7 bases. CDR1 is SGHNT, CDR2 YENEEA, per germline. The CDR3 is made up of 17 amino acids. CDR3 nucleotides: TGTGCCAGCAGCTCCTGGGGGGGAGATGGAGGGACGGATACGCAGTGTTTT. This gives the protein CASSSWGGDGGTDTQCF.

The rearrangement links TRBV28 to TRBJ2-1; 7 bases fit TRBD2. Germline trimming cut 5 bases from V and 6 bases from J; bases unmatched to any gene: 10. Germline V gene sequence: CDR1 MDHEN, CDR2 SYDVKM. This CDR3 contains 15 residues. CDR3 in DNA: TGTGCCAGCAGTGACTTTGGGGAGGGCCGCAATGAGCAGTTCTTC. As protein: CASSDFGEGRNEQFF.

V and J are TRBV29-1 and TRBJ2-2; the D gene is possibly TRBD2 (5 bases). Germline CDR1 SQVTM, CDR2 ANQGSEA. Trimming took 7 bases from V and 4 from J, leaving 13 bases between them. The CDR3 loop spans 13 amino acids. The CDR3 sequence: CSGGQEVTGELFF. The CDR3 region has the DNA TGCAGCGGAGGGCAGGAGGTCACCGGGGAGCTGTTTTTT.